The rows below give T cell receptor beta chains drawn from one sample of a study of early T cells in non-severe SARS-CoV-2 infection. Each CDR3 protein gets one entry after TCRdb re-called the 5' RACE reads with MiXCR. The sample has 50,000 to 80,000 distinct CDR3 sequences, 7.5% to 9% seen once. The sequencing here drew on whole blood, taken at baseline. The receptors come from an adult who was a healthcare worker with PCR-confirmed SARS-CoV-2 infection or an uninfected control (not recorded which). The CDR3 runs from the conserved cysteine through the conserved F or W. D genes are given only for firm matches. The size of a clone is reported for some rows only, either as once, few or many, or as a class for expanded clones.

cdr3_length	d_call	clone_size	j_call	v_call	cdr3_aa	cdr3_nt
16	-	few	TRBJ2-1	TRBV19	CASSTRQHSSYNEQFF	TGTGCCAGTAGTACCCGACAGCATAGCTCCTACAATGAGCAGTTCTTC
14	-	many	TRBJ2-6	TRBV12-3/TRBV12-4	CASSFDTASTVLTF	TGTGCCAGCAGTTTCGACACAGCCTCCACCGTCCTGACTTTC
11	-	few	TRBJ2-5	TRBV7-9	CASGLQETQYF	TGTGCCAGCGGTCTACAAGAGACCCAGTACTTC
12	-	-	TRBJ1-1	TRBV5-8	CASSLAVETTFF	TGTGCCAGCAGCTTGGCCGTTGAAACGACTTTCTTT
14	TRBD1	-	TRBJ1-1	TRBV6-5	CASSYSQGGRQTFF	TGTGCCAGCAGTTACTCGCAGGGGGGCCGACAGACTTTCTTT
13	-	-	TRBJ1-5	TRBV6-2/TRBV6-3	CASNRNSNQPQHF	TGTGCCAGCAACCGAAATAGCAATCAGCCCCAGCATTTT
17	TRBD2	many	TRBJ2-3	TRBV12-3/TRBV12-4	CASSSGTSGTFPDTQYF	TGTGCCAGCAGTTCCGGGACTAGCGGGACCTTCCCAGATACGCAGTATTTT
16	TRBD1	many	TRBJ2-2	TRBV4-3	CASSLLAGQGTGELFF	TGCGCCAGCAGCCTCCTCGCGGGACAGGGGACCGGGGAGCTGTTTTTT
14	-	many	TRBJ1-2	TRBV20-1	CSASPGRGPYGYTF	TGCAGTGCTAGCCCCGGGAGGGGCCCCTATGGCTACACCTTC
19	TRBD2	many	TRBJ2-1	TRBV3-1	CASSPEVLAGGPFMNEQFF	TGTGCCAGCAGCCCCGAAGTACTAGCGGGAGGGCCTTTTATGAATGAGCAGTTCTTC
11	-	many	TRBJ2-7	TRBV7-2	CASSPAYEQYF	TGTGCCAGCAGCCCCGCCTACGAGCAGTACTTC
12	-	few	TRBJ1-6	TRBV7-9	CASSPDGFTLHF	TGTGCCAGCAGCCCGGACGGTTTCACCCTCCACTTT
15	-	many	TRBJ1-4	TRBV15	CATSRRTGGNEKLFF	TGTGCCACCAGCAGACGGACGGGGGGAAATGAAAAACTGTTTTTT
16	TRBD2	-	TRBJ2-2	TRBV12-3/TRBV12-4	CASSLWLAGGTGELFF	TGTGCCAGCAGTTTATGGCTAGCGGGAGGCACCGGGGAGCTGTTTTTT
16	-	-	TRBJ1-1	TRBV7-9	CASSSGVGGEDTEAFF	TGTGCCAGCAGCTCCGGGGTGGGGGGCGAGGACACTGAAGCTTTCTTT
13	-	many	TRBJ2-7	TRBV9	CASSVGATYEQYF	TGTGCCAGCAGCGTAGGGGCAACCTACGAGCAGTACTTC
12	-	-	TRBJ1-1	TRBV7-2	CASSFRSTEAFF	TGTGCCAGCAGCTTTAGGAGCACTGAAGCTTTCTTT
13	TRBD2	many	TRBJ2-7	TRBV25-1	CASRGTSGDEQYF	TGTGCCAGCAGGGGCACTAGCGGGGACGAGCAGTACTTC
14	-	many	TRBJ2-5	TRBV5-1	CASRFTEIQETQYF	TGCGCCAGCAGATTTACGGAGATACAAGAGACCCAGTACTTC
18	-	few	TRBJ2-5	TRBV7-8	CASSLARRVRTPQETQYF	TGTGCCAGCAGCTTAGCACGCAGAGTCCGCACTCCCCAAGAGACCCAGTACTTC
15	-	-	TRBJ1-5	TRBV29-1	CSVADGLLGLQPQHF	TGCAGCGTTGCGGACGGCCTACTAGGTTTGCAGCCCCAGCATTTT
20	TRBD2	-	TRBJ2-1	TRBV6-5	CASSHTPRTSGRGSYNEQFF	TGTGCCAGCAGCCACACTCCCCGGACTAGCGGGAGAGGCTCCTACAATGAGCAGTTCTTC
14	-	few	TRBJ2-6	TRBV5-1	CASSFPSGANVLTF	TGCGCCAGCAGTTTTCCCTCTGGGGCCAACGTCCTGACTTTC
15	-	many	TRBJ1-2	TRBV24-1	CATSDGDVFNYGYTF	TGTGCCACCAGTGATGGGGACGTCTTTAACTATGGCTACACCTTC
17	-	many	TRBJ1-5	TRBV20-1	CSARDRKWGGSNQPQHF	TGCAGTGCTAGAGATCGCAAGTGGGGAGGGAGCAATCAGCCCCAGCATTTT
15	TRBD1	-	TRBJ1-4	TRBV6-5	CASSYAQGAGEKLFF	TGTGCCAGCAGTTACGCACAGGGGGCGGGCGAAAAACTGTTTTTT
14	TRBD1	few	TRBJ1-5	TRBV5-1	CASSFGTDNQPQHF	TGCGCCAGCAGCTTCGGGACAGACAATCAGCCCCAGCATTTT
13	-	-	TRBJ2-1	TRBV9	CASSVPGDNEQFF	TGTGCCAGCAGCGTACCAGGGGACAATGAGCAGTTCTTC
14	-	many	TRBJ2-7	TRBV29-1	CSVEVPGLLYEQYF	TGCAGCGTTGAGGTGCCAGGCCTCTTGTACGAGCAGTACTTC
15	TRBD2	many	TRBJ2-1	TRBV4-3	CASSFSGRGGDEQFF	TGCGCCAGCAGCTTTAGCGGGAGGGGGGGCGATGAGCAGTTCTTC
16	TRBD2	-	TRBJ2-1	TRBV4-3	CASSQDASGSYNEQFF	TGCGCCAGCAGCCAAGATGCTAGCGGTTCCTACAATGAGCAGTTCTTC
17	TRBD2	once	TRBJ2-1	TRBV7-2	CAGSPRPGLAGEGEQFF	TGTGCCGGCAGCCCGCGGCCGGGACTAGCGGGAGAGGGTGAGCAGTTCTTC
16	-	-	TRBJ1-3	TRBV18	CASSPPGPRSGNTIYF	TGTGCCAGCTCACCACCCGGGCCCCGATCTGGAAACACCATATATTTT
14	TRBD2	few	TRBJ2-5	TRBV5-1	CASSLDPGAGYQYF	TGCGCCAGCAGCTTGGATCCCGGAGCGGGGTACCAGTACTTC
15	TRBD2	many	TRBJ2-5	TRBV11-2	CASSLDLAAQETQYF	TGTGCCAGCAGCTTAGATCTAGCGGCCCAAGAGACCCAGTACTTC
13	TRBD1	-	TRBJ1-2	TRBV29-1	CSGGQLGNYGYTF	TGCAGCGGGGGACAGCTCGGAAACTATGGCTACACCTTC
13	-	few	TRBJ1-4	TRBV6-6	CASSYDKRGKLFF	TGTGCCAGCAGTTACGACAAAAGAGGAAAACTGTTTTTT
14	-	many	TRBJ1-6	TRBV6-1	CASRGDGRNSPLHF	TGTGCCAGCAGGGGGGACGGAAGAAATTCACCCCTCCACTTT
14	-	many	TRBJ2-3	TRBV12-3/TRBV12-4	CASTWDGGTDTQYF	TGTGCCAGCACGTGGGACGGGGGCACAGATACGCAGTATTTT
15	-	many	TRBJ2-1	TRBV4-3	CASSQDFMGDNEQFF	TGCGCCAGCAGCCAAGACTTTATGGGGGACAATGAGCAGTTCTTC
17	TRBD2	many	TRBJ2-1	TRBV7-9	CASSSSSGSFSYNEQFF	TGTGCCAGCAGCTCGAGTAGCGGGAGCTTCTCCTACAATGAGCAGTTCTTC
14	-	-	TRBJ2-5	TRBV7-8	CASSLAQGTETQYF	TGTGCCAGCAGCTTAGCTCAGGGAACCGAGACCCAGTACTTC
15	TRBD2	many	TRBJ2-3	TRBV2	CASSGTSGRTDTQYF	TGTGCCAGCAGTGGGACTAGCGGGAGGACAGATACGCAGTATTTT
14	-	few	TRBJ1-2	TRBV5-4	CASSLFANKGGYTF	TGTGCCAGCAGCTTGTTTGCCAACAAAGGGGGCTACACCTTC
14	-	many	TRBJ1-1	TRBV4-1	CASSQDPVGNAAFF	TGCGCCAGCAGCCAAGATCCAGTAGGGAACGCAGCTTTCTTT
14	-	few	TRBJ2-2	TRBV5-1	CASSLDPTSGELFF	TGCGCCAGCAGCTTGGACCCCACATCCGGGGAGCTGTTTTTT
16	TRBD2	many	TRBJ2-1	TRBV11-2	CASSNTGTSGIHEQFF	TGTGCCAGCAGCAATACCGGGACTAGCGGGATACATGAGCAGTTCTTC
17	TRBD2	-	TRBJ2-7	TRBV20-1	CSATQANRSGRVLEQYF	TGCAGTGCTACCCAGGCGAACAGGAGCGGGAGAGTTCTCGAGCAGTACTTC
13	TRBD1	-	TRBJ1-2	TRBV5-4	CASSRTGTWSYTF	TGTGCCAGCAGCAGGACAGGGACTTGGAGCTACACCTTC